A single sample is the source of the 21 T cell receptor beta chains below, sequenced in a study of CD8+ T cells in alopecia areata. Treatment here: oral pan-JAK inhibitor, 5-10 mg twice daily. RNA extraction and reverse transcription yielded cDNA as sequencing template. Using immunoSEQ multiplex PCR, the repertoire was profiled, and TCRdb retains in-frame clones only, with some absent. The data show 80,000 to 100,000 clones, 44% seen once. The material sequenced was CD8+ T cells sorted from blood, taken at week 24, from a patient treated with tofacitinib. These receptors were taken from a human donor with alopecia areata.

This clone was observed a handful of times. This chain connects TRBV29-1 to TRBJ2-2, with a possible D match to TRBD1 (5 bases). The CDR3 has 12 amino acids. Germline loops: CDR1 SQVTM, CDR2 ANQGSEA. V was trimmed by 1 base and J by 7 bases, leaving 7 bases between them. This chain's CDR3 is CSVEGQIGELFF. CDR3 bases: TGCAGCGTTGAAGGACAGATCGGGGAGCTGTTTTTT.

CDR3 sequence reads: CATSNDRVGKYEQYF. CDR3 coding DNA: TGTGCCACCTCGAACGACAGGGTTGGAAAATACGAGCAGTACTTC. This chain links TRBV6-1 with TRBJ2-7; the match to TRBD1 covers 7 bases. The CDR3 covers 15 residues. Germline CDR1 reads MNHNS; CDR2 reads SASEGT. Trimming removed 10 bases from V and 4 bases from J; junction bases left unmatched: 16.

This clone was counted between two and nine times. DNA of the CDR3: TGCGCCAGCAGCCAAAGCGGGACAAACTACAATGAGCAGTTCTTC. Amino acid sequence: CASSQSGTNYNEQFF. The rearrangement uses TRBV4-1 and TRBJ2-1, with D possibly matching TRBD2 (7 bases). The V end was cut by 2 bases, the J end by 3 bases, with 11 bases between. Germline CDR1 and CDR2: MGHRA and YSYEKL. This CDR3 is built from 15 residues.

Written as DNA, the CDR3 is TGTGCCAGCAGCCCTCGGACAGGGGGTTCCTACAATGAGCAGTTCTTC. As protein: CASSPRTGGSYNEQFF. The chain recombines TRBV7-9 with TRBJ2-1; 10 bases align to TRBD1. The CDR3 extends over 16 amino acids. Losses at the gene ends were 5 bases for V and 1 base for J; bases not matched to a gene: 5. Per germline, CDR1 SEHNR and CDR2 FQNEAQ (reference sequence).

The chain employs TRBV7-9 and TRBJ1-2; D call uncertain. V lost 5 bases and J 5 bases, leaving 12 bases between the germline ends. This CDR3 region has 13 residues. Germline CDR1 is SEHNR and CDR2 is FQNEAQ (reference sequence). The CDR3 loop reads CASSQMDTYGYTF. CDR3 DNA sequence: TGTGCCAGCAGCCAAATGGATACTTATGGCTACACCTTC. Full variable domain (remainder filled in from reference TRBV7-9 and TRBJ1-2): DTGVSQNPRHKITKRGQNVTFRCDPISEHNRLYWYRQTLGQGPEFLTYFQNEAQLEKSRLLSDRFSAERPKGSFSTLEIQRTEQGDSAMYLCASSQMDTYGYTFGSGTRLTVV.

This clone was seen a handful of times. The sample holds other DNA sequences that translate to the same CDR3. CDR3 sequence: CASSLGSYEQYF. CDR3 nucleotide sequence: TGTGCCAGCAGCTTAGGCTCCTACGAGCAGTACTTC. The chain uses TRBV7-9 and TRBJ2-7, with D uncertain. CDR1 SEHNR and CDR2 FQNEAQ come from the germline V gene (reference sequence). The V gene lost 1 base and the J gene lost 0 bases, with 1 base spanning the gap. This CDR3 region has 12 residues.

This sequence joins TRBV30 and TRBJ1-1, with D possibly TRBD1 on 6 matching bases. V lost 3 bases to trimming and J lost 4 bases, with 15 bases between them. Germline-derived CDR1 and CDR2 are GTSNPN and SVGIG (reference sequence). The length of the CDR3 is 14 residues. The CDR3 reads CAWRATGAGTEAFF. For the CDR3, the DNA is TGTGCCTGGAGGGCAACGGGGGCTGGCACTGAAGCTTTCTTT.

The chain joins TRBV11-2 to TRBJ2-7, with D uncertain. Looked up from germline, CDR1 is SGHAT and CDR2 is FQNNGV. This CDR3 region has 14 residues. Trimming left V 3 bases short and J 4 bases short, with 13 bases between. In DNA, the CDR3 is TGTGCCAGCAGCTTGGAAATAGGACGTTACGAGCAGTACTTC. Protein product: CASSLEIGRYEQYF.

The V gene is TRBV7-9, the J gene TRBJ2-1; weak D call: TRBD2 (5 bases). The germline gives CDR1 SEHNR, CDR2 FQNEAQ (reference sequence). The V end lost 9 bases, the J end lost 6 bases, and 15 bases lay between the germline ends. This CDR3 is 13 amino acids long. Written as DNA, the CDR3 is TGTGCCAGAGGACCCCTTGAGGGCAATGAGCAGTTCTTC. It codes for CARGPLEGNEQFF. The entire variable domain, with the rest obtained from reference TRBV7-9 and TRBJ2-1, is as follows: DTGVSQNPRHKITKRGQNVTFRCDPISEHNRLYWYRQTLGQGPEFLTYFQNEAQLEKSRLLSDRFSAERPKGSFSTLEIQRTEQGDSAMYLCARGPLEGNEQFFGPGTRLTVL.

This clone was picked up a small number of times. The V call is TRBV4-1, the J call TRBJ1-4; D perhaps matches TRBD1 (5 bases). The CDR3 has 14 residues. CDR1 is MGHRA, CDR2 YSYEKL, per germline. Trimming removed 1 base from V and 5 bases from J, with 8 bases in between. In nucleotides, the CDR3 is TGCGCCAGCAGCCAAGTGGGGGGAAATGAAAAACTGTTTTTT. Residues: CASSQVGGNEKLFF.

This clone has just a few counts. The gene calls are TRBV7-8 and TRBJ1-1; no clear D. Germline V gene sequence: CDR1 SGHVS, CDR2 FQNEAQ. This CDR3 contains 13 residues. Trimming took 2 bases from V and 4 from J, leaving 8 bases between them. The CDR3 DNA sequence: TGTGCCAGCAGCTTATTAGTGATCACTGAAGCTTTCTTT. It yields the protein CASSLLVITEAFF.

This clone was seen a single time. The chain links TRBV28 to TRBJ2-5; 8 bases match TRBD1. The CDR3 totals 17 residues. Germline V CDR1 and CDR2: MDHEN, SYDVKM. V gave up 4 bases and J gave up 2 bases; unmatched junction bases: 12. The CDR3 loop reads CASSWRPRTGRQETQYF. DNA for the CDR3: TGTGCCAGCAGTTGGAGACCTCGGACAGGGCGTCAAGAGACCCAGTACTTC. The full variable domain, rest sourced from reference TRBV28 and TRBJ2-5, is DVKVTQSSRYLVKRTGEKVFLECVQDMDHENMFWYRQDPGLGLRLIYFSYDVKMKEKGDIPEGYSVSREKKERFSLILESASTNQTSMYLCASSWRPRTGRQETQYFGPGTRLLVL.

The CDR3 DNA is TGTGCCAGCAGTTATGAGGGGCCCATTGGAGAGACCCAGTACTTC. Protein product: CASSYEGPIGETQYF. The genes are TRBV6-6 and TRBJ2-5; D is tentatively TRBD1 or TRBD2 (5 bases each). The germline V gene has CDR1 MNHNY and CDR2 SVGAGI (reference sequence). This CDR3 has 15 amino acids. Trimming took 3 bases from V and 4 from J, leaving 15 bases between them.

The chain recombines TRBV6-1 with TRBJ1-2; possible D gene TRBD1, 6 bases. CDR1 is MNHNS and CDR2 is SASEGT in the germline V gene. Trimming cost V 8 bases and J 8 bases, with 15 bases left between them. The CDR3 length is 12 residues. In DNA, the CDR3 is TGTGCCAGCCTTACAGGGACGGGAGGCTACACCTTC. Amino acid sequence: CASLTGTGGYTF.

The chain links TRBV11-2 to TRBJ2-7; tentative D call: TRBD1 (5 bases). Trimming took off 3 bases at V and 9 bases at J, with 18 bases between the two ends. Germline V gives CDR1 SGHAT, CDR2 FQNNGV. This CDR3 has 14 residues. CDR3 sequence: CASSFDWGRVLQYF. The CDR3 DNA reads as TGTGCCAGCAGCTTCGATTGGGGCAGGGTTTTGCAGTACTTC.

In DNA form, the CDR3 reads TGTGCCAGCAGCCAAGTTTCTATAAACAATGAGCAGTTCTTC. Protein: CASSQVSINNEQFF. The chain uses TRBV14 and TRBJ2-1; D is unclear. This CDR3 has 14 amino acids. Germline CDR1 is SGHDN and CDR2 is FVKESK. Trimming shortened V by 1 base and J by 5 bases, and 9 bases separated the two germline ends. Drawing the rest from reference TRBV14 and TRBJ2-1, the complete variable domain is EAGVTQFPSHSVIEKGQTVTLRCDPISGHDNLYWYRRVMGKEIKFLLHFVKESKQDESGMPNNRFLAERTGGTYSTLKVQPAELEDSGVYFCASSQVSINNEQFFGPGTRLTVL.

This clone was counted only a few times. Other DNA sequences within the sample encode an identical CDR3. This chain uses TRBV4-1 with TRBJ2-7; no firm D call. CDR1 MGHRA and CDR2 YSYEKL come from the germline V gene. Trimming cost V 0 bases and J 3 bases, with 9 bases left between them. This CDR3 is 14 amino acids long. Here the CDR3 reads CASSQDSGSYEQYF. CDR3 bases: TGCGCCAGCAGCCAAGATTCGGGCAGCTACGAGCAGTACTTC.

This clone has more than one count but fewer than ten. The V and J genes are TRBV19 and TRBJ1-1, with a tentative D call TRBD1 (6 bases). This CDR3 has 12 amino acids. Trimming stripped 9 bases from V and 1 base from J, with 9 bases between. From germline, CDR1 is LNHDA and CDR2 SQIVND (reference sequence). CDR3 sequence (DNA): TGTGCCAGCAGGGGAGGGAACACTGAAGCTTTCTTT. It translates to CASRGGNTEAFF.

The rearrangement joins TRBV29-1 to TRBJ2-5; D may match TRBD1 or TRBD2 (5 bases each). CDR1 is SQVTM and CDR2 is ANQGSEA in the germline V gene. V was cut by 7 bases and J by 4 bases, with 13 bases left in between. The CDR3 runs 12 residues. The CDR3: CSASSGTETQYF. Written as DNA, the CDR3 is TGCAGCGCAAGTTCGGGGACAGAGACCCAGTACTTC.

This chain uses TRBV9 with TRBJ2-7; D may match TRBD1 or TRBD2 (5 bases each). Germline V gene lookup returns CDR1 SGDLS and CDR2 YYNGEE. The V and J ends lost 0 bases and 7 bases respectively, with 14 bases between them. This CDR3 is built from 14 residues. CDR3 loop: CASSVAQATGEQYF. CDR3 bases: TGTGCCAGCAGCGTAGCACAGGCGACGGGGGAGCAGTACTTC.

This clone came up a few times. V is TRBV4-2 and J is TRBJ1-2; the D is unclear. The CDR3 contains 13 residues. Trimming shortened V by 1 base and J by 11 bases, and 14 bases separated the two germline ends. Germline-derived CDR1 and CDR2 are LGHNA and YNFKEQ. CDR3 sequence (DNA): TGTGCCAGCAGCCAAGGCGGGCAGAGACAATACACCTTC. This gives the protein CASSQGGQRQYTF.